One sample yielded the 14 T cell receptor beta chains listed below, sequenced in a study of PD-L1 blockade in urothelial cancer. Repertoires were generated with immunoSEQ multiplex PCR, while TCRdb's copy carries only in-frame clones and drops some. In the table there are around 50,000 clones, around 86% of which are singletons. Time point of the sample: pretreatment peripheral blood. The specimen was PBMCs, collected around atezolizumab (anti-PD-L1) treatment. The receptor source for this set is a man aged 45-60 years with urothelial cancer.

This chain uses TRBV5-6 with TRBJ2-1; 12 positions agree with TRBD2. This CDR3 contains 17 residues. Germline V CDR1 and CDR2: SGHDT, YYEEEE. The V segment lost 1 base and the J segment 4 bases; nucleotides outside the gene matches: 6. CDR3 sequence: CASSLTSGGTFYNEQFF. In DNA, the CDR3 is TGTGCCAGCAGCTTGACTAGCGGGGGGACCTTTTACAATGAGCAGTTCTTC.

The chain employs TRBV7-9 and TRBJ1-6; 8 bases align to TRBD1. The V gene's germline CDR1 is SEHNR and CDR2 FQNEAQ (reference sequence). Trimming at V came to 1 base and at J to 7 bases, leaving 0 bases not matched to a gene. This CDR3 region has 14 residues. The CDR3 DNA follows: TGTGCCAGCAGCTTAGGGACAGGGAATTCACCCCTCCACTTT. Amino acids: CASSLGTGNSPLHF.

The chain carries TRBV4-1 and TRBJ1-6; D ambiguous. The germline V gene encodes CDR1 MGHRA and CDR2 YSYEKL. V was trimmed by 6 bases and J by 5 bases, leaving 5 bases between them. The CDR3 runs 12 residues. Here the CDR3 reads CASRRDNSPLHF. In nucleotides, the CDR3 is TGCGCCAGCAGGAGAGATAATTCACCCCTCCACTTT.

This chain links TRBV27 with TRBJ1-4; the D is unclear. The V and J ends lost 2 bases and 5 bases respectively, with 18 bases between them. This CDR3 spans 17 amino acids. Germline lookup yields CDR1 MNHEY and CDR2 SMNVEV (reference sequence). CDR3 loop: CASSLRAQRFYNEKLFF. The CDR3 DNA is TGTGCCAGCAGTTTAAGAGCCCAGAGGTTTTACAATGAAAAACTGTTTTTT.

This clone was seen once. The genes are TRBV14 and TRBJ2-1, with D possibly matching TRBD2 (5 bases). This CDR3 contains 17 residues. Looked up from germline, CDR1 is SGHDN and CDR2 is FVKESK. Trimming stripped 4 bases from V and 0 bases from J, with 16 bases between. As DNA, the CDR3 is TGTGCCAGCAGCCCGTCCGAAGGGAGCCCCTCCTACAATGAGCAGTTCTTC. Translation: CASSPSEGSPSYNEQFF.

The gene calls are TRBV5-1 and TRBJ2-2; 8 nucleotides agree with TRBD1. Germline CDR1 and CDR2: SGHRS and YFSETQ. There are 14 residues in the CDR3. J gave up 7 bases and V 4 bases, and 6 bases lay outside the gene matches. CDR3: CASSTRTGIGELFF. In DNA, the CDR3 is TGCGCCAGCAGCACCCGGACAGGGATCGGGGAGCTGTTTTTT.

The chain carries TRBV5-1 and TRBJ2-3; TRBD2 matches 8 bases. The CDR3 length is 18 residues. CDR1 and CDR2 (germline): SGHRS, YFSETQ. V shed 3 bases and J 0 bases; nucleotides not matched to a gene: 12. The CDR3 region is CASSSPGGRMGSTDTQYF. CDR3 bases: TGCGCCAGCAGCTCCCCTGGCGGGAGGATGGGAAGCACAGATACGCAGTATTTT.

This chain connects TRBV7-9 to TRBJ2-3, with unresolved D. The CDR3 has 14 residues. Germline lookup yields CDR1 SEHNR and CDR2 FQNEAQ (reference sequence). Trimming took 5 bases from V and 3 from J, leaving 12 bases between them. CDR3 nucleotide sequence: TGTGCCAGCAGCCCGAGGTGGAGTACAGATACGCAGTATTTT. Its translation: CASSPRWSTDTQYF.

The V and J genes are TRBV5-1 and TRBJ1-5; D call uncertain. Trimming left V 0 bases short and J 5 bases short, with 9 bases between. Germline V gene sequence: CDR1 SGHRS, CDR2 YFSETQ. The CDR3 sequence is 14 residues long. The CDR3 region has the DNA TGCGCCAGCAGCTTGGATTCGGGATATCAGCCCCAGCATTTT. It is translated as CASSLDSGYQPQHF.

The rearrangement links TRBV7-9 to TRBJ2-4, with 8 bases matching TRBD1. Looked up from germline, CDR1 is SEHNR and CDR2 is FQNEAQ (reference sequence). Trimming removed 3 bases from V and 6 bases from J; junction bases left unmatched: 10. This CDR3 has 16 residues. CDR3 in amino acids: CASSLPPGQVGNIQYF. In DNA, the CDR3 is TGTGCCAGCAGCTTGCCCCCGGGACAGGTGGGAAACATTCAGTACTTC.

This rearrangement joins TRBV5-1 to TRBJ1-2; 8 nucleotides line up with TRBD1. Germline V lookup: CDR1 SGHRS, CDR2 YFSETQ. This CDR3 has 16 residues. Trimming removed 4 bases from V and 3 bases from J; junction bases left unmatched: 11. The CDR3 coding sequence is TGCGCCAGCAGCCCGAGGTCGACAGGGGTGGACTATGGCTACACCTTC. As protein: CASSPRSTGVDYGYTF.

V usage is TRBV29-1 and J usage is TRBJ1-1, with a tentative D call TRBD1 (5 bases). The CDR3 sequence is 15 residues long. Germline V CDR1 and CDR2: SQVTM, ANQGSEA. V gave up 3 bases and J gave up 4 bases, with 18 bases separating them. The CDR3 region is CSVEGRVGLGTEAFF. CDR3 in DNA: TGCAGCGTTGAGGGCAGGGTGGGGTTGGGCACTGAAGCTTTCTTT.

V usage is TRBV9 and J usage is TRBJ2-5; 12 nucleotides agree with TRBD1. Germline loops: CDR1 SGDLS, CDR2 YYNGEE. Trimming at V came to 3 bases and at J to 6 bases, leaving 6 bases not matched to a gene. The CDR3 extends over 15 amino acids. The CDR3 region is CASSGGTGGLKTQYF. CDR3 DNA sequence: TGTGCCAGCAGCGGCGGGACAGGGGGCTTAAAGACCCAGTACTTC.

A single count supports this clone. The rearrangement links TRBV2 to TRBJ1-5; D remains unclear. The V gene's germline CDR1 is SNHLY and CDR2 FYNNEI. Trimming left V 4 bases short and J 2 bases short, with 3 bases between. The CDR3 contains 12 residues. Written as DNA, the CDR3 is TGTGCCAGCAGTGGCGGCAATCAGCCCCAGCATTTT. Amino acids: CASSGGNQPQHF.